These T cell receptor beta chains were read from a single sample in a study of PD-1 blockade in classical Hodgkin lymphoma. The assay was immunoSEQ multiplex PCR, and TCRdb's table has in-frame clones only and misses some. The sample includes 100,000 to 120,000 clones, roughly nine tenths of them seen just once. The starting material was peripheral blood mononuclear cells (PBMCs), obtained before the second cycle of nivolumab. The source is a human donor with classical Hodgkin lymphoma. Each CDR3 is given with its conserved first and last residue. A D gene is named only where the DNA matches it firmly. Clone sizes are given selectively: once, few, many, or a class where the clone is expanded.

TRBJ1-5 | TRBV4-2 | - | - | TGTGCCAGCAGCCATTGGGACGGACGCAATCAGCCCCAGCATTTT | CASSHWDGRNQPQHF
TRBJ1-4 | TRBV5-1 | - | TRBD1 | TGCGCCAGCAGCTTGGGGGGACAGGGTGGTAATGAAAAACTGTTTTTT | CASSLGGQGGNEKLFF
TRBJ2-7 | TRBV6-1 | - | - | TGTGCCAGCAGTGAATGGAGACCTTCCTACGAGCAGTACTTC | CASSEWRPSYEQYF
TRBJ2-1 | TRBV7-2 | - | TRBD2 | TGTGCCAGCAGCTTAGTTGGGGGGCTAGCGGGTCTCGATGAGCAGTTCTTC | CASSLVGGLAGLDEQFF
TRBJ2-7 | TRBV6-5 | once | - | TGTGCCAGCAGTTACAATGATATACGGTACTTC | CASSYNDIRYF
TRBJ2-7 | TRBV27 | - | TRBD2 | TGTGCCAGCGGGTCGGGGGGGGCCTACGAGCAGTACTTC | CASGSGGAYEQYF
TRBJ1-3 | TRBV11-2 | - | - | TGTGCCAGCAGCTTAGGGGCCTCTGGAAACACCATATATTTT | CASSLGASGNTIYF
TRBJ1-2 | TRBV2 | once | - | TGTGCCAGCAGTGACAGGGTAGCTGGCTACACCTTC | CASSDRVAGYTF
TRBJ2-5 | TRBV27 | - | - | TGTGCCAGCAGTTTGGTGTACCAAGAGACCCAGTACTTC | CASSLVYQETQYF
TRBJ2-1 | TRBV20-1 | once | - | TGCAGTGCTGCGCCGTTAGTTGAGCAGTTCTTC | CSAAPLVEQFF
TRBJ1-1 | TRBV5-4 | - | - | TGTGCCAGCAGCCGCGACGGGGGTAGAACTGAAGCTTTCTTT | CASSRDGGRTEAFF
TRBJ1-3 | TRBV19 | - | TRBD1 | TGTGCCAGTAGTCCCGGGACAGTCTCTGGAAACACCATATATTTT | CASSPGTVSGNTIYF
TRBJ1-1 | TRBV19 | few | - | TGTGCCAGTAGGAATGAGTTCGGAGACACTGAAGCTTTCTTT | CASRNEFGDTEAFF
TRBJ2-3 | TRBV5-1 | - | - | TGCGCCAGCAGCTTGTTAGGGACGGAGGATCGCACAGATACGCAGTATTTT | CASSLLGTEDRTDTQYF
TRBJ2-7 | TRBV7-8 | few | - | TGTGCCAGCAGCTCGGACTTGTACGAGCAGTACTTC | CASSSDLYEQYF
TRBJ2-2 | TRBV7-9 | - | - | TGTGCCAGCACCAGAGGAGGGAGAGGCGCCGGGGAGCTGTTTTTT | CASTRGGRGAGELFF
TRBJ2-7 | TRBV6-5 | - | - | TGTGCCAGCCCAAAGCCGGGACCGAGGTCCTACGAGCAGTACTTC | CASPKPGPRSYEQYF
TRBJ2-5 | TRBV18 | - | TRBD2 | TGTGCCAGCTCACTGAGCGGGAGGGCCCAGCAAGAGACCCAGTACTTC | CASSLSGRAQQETQYF
TRBJ2-1 | TRBV11-2 | - | TRBD2 | TGTGCCAGCAGCTGGGGGGAGGGCATGGAGCAGTTCTTC | CASSWGEGMEQFF
TRBJ2-2 | TRBV28 | few | - | TGTGCCAGCAGTAAGAACCTAGGCTGGGCCACCGGGGAGCTGTTTTTT | CASSKNLGWATGELFF
TRBJ2-7 | TRBV2 | - | - | TGTGCCAGCAGTGGGACTTACGACTCCTACGAGCAGTACTTC | CASSGTYDSYEQYF
TRBJ1-2 | TRBV18 | - | TRBD1 | TGTGCCAGCTCACCACGACAGGGAGCTGGCTACACCTTC | CASSPRQGAGYTF
TRBJ2-3 | TRBV11-3 | - | - | TGTGCCAGCAGCTTAGATGGACAGACAGATACGCAGTATTTT | CASSLDGQTDTQYF
TRBJ2-1 | TRBV12-5 | many | TRBD1 | TGTGCTAGTTCGGCCGGGACAGGGGGCGGTAATGAGCAGTTCTTC | CASSAGTGGGNEQFF
TRBJ1-2 | TRBV27 | - | TRBD1 | TGTGCCAGCAGCATGGGGACAGGGGCCTATGGCTACACCTTC | CASSMGTGAYGYTF
TRBJ2-3 | TRBV19 | - | - | TGTGCCAGTAGTCCGGGACTGGGGAGCACAGATACGCAGTATTTT | CASSPGLGSTDTQYF
TRBJ1-2 | TRBV25-1 | - | - | TGTGCCAGCAGTGGGGGAATGGGATTCTATGGCTACACCTTC | CASSGGMGFYGYTF
TRBJ2-7 | TRBV6-5 | - | - | TGTGCCAGCAATAGGGCTCCCGAGCAGTACTTC | CASNRAPEQYF
TRBJ2-7 | TRBV6-6 | - | - | TGTGCCAGCAATGGGCCGGGCGTCTCCTACGAGCAGTACTTC | CASNGPGVSYEQYF
TRBJ1-2 | TRBV5-1 | few | TRBD1 | TGCGCCAGCAGCTTGGGACAGGGCTCTGGCTACACCTTC | CASSLGQGSGYTF
TRBJ2-3 | TRBV18 | - | TRBD2 | TGTGCCAGCTCACCACCCCGGACTAGCAGTACCACAGATACGCAGTATTTT | CASSPPRTSSTTDTQYF
TRBJ2-2 | TRBV5-5 | once | - | TGTGCCAGCAGCTTGCAGGTTTCGACCGGGGAGCTGTTTTTT | CASSLQVSTGELFF
TRBJ1-1 | TRBV14 | - | - | TGTGCCAGCAGCCAAGAATTACTCAACACTGAAGCTTTCTTT | CASSQELLNTEAFF
TRBJ2-7 | TRBV25-1 | once | TRBD1 | TGTGCCAGCAGTGAACCCGGGACAGGGGTATACGAGCAGTACTTC | CASSEPGTGVYEQYF
TRBJ2-1 | TRBV27 | once | - | TGTGCCAGCAGTTTATTTTGGGGCCATGAGCAGTTCTTC | CASSLFWGHEQFF
TRBJ2-3 | TRBV19 | - | - | TGTGCCAGTAGAAGGGGGAGCGGGATTGACACAGATACGCAGTATTTT | CASRRGSGIDTDTQYF
TRBJ2-7 | TRBV18 | - | - | TGTGCCAGCTCGCAGTCCCTCTCCTACGAGCAGTACTTC | CASSQSLSYEQYF
TRBJ2-1 | TRBV5-4 | - | TRBD1 | TGTGCCAGCAGCTTTAGACAGGGGATTGGGAATGAGCAGTTCTTC | CASSFRQGIGNEQFF
TRBJ2-7 | TRBV28 | - | TRBD2 | TGTGCCAGCACGTCGGGAGGTGGTTACGAGCAGTACTTC | CASTSGGGYEQYF
TRBJ2-3 | TRBV6-6 | - | - | TGTGCCAGCAGTTACTCGAAGGGGGAAACAGATACGCAGTATTTT | CASSYSKGETDTQYF
TRBJ1-2 | TRBV19 | - | - | TGTGCCGTCCGAAGGGGTTCCTTCTATGGCTACACCTTC | CAVRRGSFYGYTF
TRBJ2-1 | TRBV29-1 | - | - | TGCAGCGTTCGGGTTCAGCAGGGCGGGGATGAGCAGTTCTTC | CSVRVQQGGDEQFF
TRBJ2-5 | TRBV7-2 | once | TRBD1 | TGTGCCAGCAGCTCCCGACAGGGTGCGGAGACCCAGTACTTC | CASSSRQGAETQYF
TRBJ2-1 | TRBV5-6 | - | - | TGTGCCAGCAGCTTAGGTGGAAATGAGCAGTTCTTC | CASSLGGNEQFF
TRBJ1-1 | TRBV30 | - | - | TGTGCCTGGAGTAGATGGGAGAGGGACACTGAAGCTTTCTTT | CAWSRWERDTEAFF
TRBJ1-5 | TRBV7-2 | - | - | TGTGCCAGCAGCGCCAACTATAGGGGATTTCGCAATCAGCCCCAGCATTTT | CASSANYRGFRNQPQHF
TRBJ2-2 | TRBV30 | - | - | TGTGCCTGGAGGGACCTGGGGGCCGGGGAGCTGTTTTTT | CAWRDLGAGELFF
TRBJ1-2 | TRBV5-6 | once | - | TGTGCCAGCAGCTTGGAGGGCACCCAGGGGTACTATGGCTACACCTTC | CASSLEGTQGYYGYTF
TRBJ1-1 | TRBV5-1 | - | TRBD1 | TGCGCCAGCAGCGGGGACAGGGGCAGTGAAGCTTTCTTT | CASSGDRGSEAFF
TRBJ1-4 | TRBV30 | - | - | TGTGCCTGGAGTACTAGCGCAACTAATGAAAAACTGTTTTTT | CAWSTSATNEKLFF
TRBJ2-7 | TRBV28 | - | - | TGTGCCAGCAGCGCCACAGGGATCTACGAGCAGTACTTC | CASSATGIYEQYF
TRBJ1-1 | TRBV7-2 | - | - | TGTGCCAGCAGCTTAGGGGCAGGGGCGGGCACTGAAGCTTTCTTT | CASSLGAGAGTEAFF
TRBJ2-7 | TRBV11-2 | - | - | TGTGCCAGCATTGGGGGAGGCTACGAGCAGTACTTC | CASIGGGYEQYF
TRBJ2-7 | TRBV4-1 | - | - | TGCGCCAGCAGCCCACGGGTTACCGTTTTAGGCGAGCAGTACTTC | CASSPRVTVLGEQYF
TRBJ2-1 | TRBV13 | - | TRBD2 | TGTGCCAGCAGCTTCGGGAGGCATAACAATGAGCAGTTCTTC | CASSFGRHNNEQFF
TRBJ2-3 | TRBV19 | - | - | TGTGCCAGTAGTATACTAGCATTCACAGATACGCAGTATTTT | CASSILAFTDTQYF